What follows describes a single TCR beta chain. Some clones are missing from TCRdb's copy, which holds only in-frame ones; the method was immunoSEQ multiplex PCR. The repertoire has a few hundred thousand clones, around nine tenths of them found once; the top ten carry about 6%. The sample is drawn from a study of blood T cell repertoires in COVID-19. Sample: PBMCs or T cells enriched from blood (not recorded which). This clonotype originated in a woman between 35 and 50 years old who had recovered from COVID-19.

CDR3 nucleotides: TGTGCCAGCAGTTGGACAGGGTTTCAGTTCTTC. Its protein product is CASSWTGFQFF. The gene calls are TRBV12-3 or TRBV12-4 and TRBJ2-1; 8 bases align to TRBD1. Trimming removed 4 bases from V and 13 bases from J; junction bases left unmatched: 3. The CDR3 extends over 11 amino acids.